This T cell receptor (beta chain) was sequenced in a study of OX40 agonist ivuxolimab in advanced cancers. On the study more broadly: Patients assigned to dose escalation were diagnosed with hepatocellular carcinoma, melanoma, renal cell or head and neck cancer.

V lost 4 bases to trimming and J lost 4 bases, with 12 bases between them. Germline CDR1 is LNHDA and CDR2 is SQIVND (reference sequence). The CDR3 spans 14 residues. General observations from the study: Some nonresponders also had low normalized T-cell clonal expansion. More expanded clones were seen, on average, in CD8+ T cells than in CD4+.

Assay used: immunoSEQ multiplex PCR; TCRdb lists only in-frame clones, some missing. The profile shows 20,000 to 25,000 clones, over 60% of them singletons. On this clone: Its antigen is still unknown.

J is TRBJ2-3 and V is TRBV19, with D tentatively TRBD1 (5 bases). The sequence derives from an adult with an advanced solid tumor such as melanoma, head and neck, liver or kidney cancer. The sample here was CD4+ or CD8+ T cells sorted from blood, taken in a trial of the OX40 agonist ivuxolimab. CDR3 DNA sequence: TGTGCCAGTAGTACGACAGCGCCCCCAGATACGCAGTATTTT. Translating it yields CASSTTAPPDTQYF.